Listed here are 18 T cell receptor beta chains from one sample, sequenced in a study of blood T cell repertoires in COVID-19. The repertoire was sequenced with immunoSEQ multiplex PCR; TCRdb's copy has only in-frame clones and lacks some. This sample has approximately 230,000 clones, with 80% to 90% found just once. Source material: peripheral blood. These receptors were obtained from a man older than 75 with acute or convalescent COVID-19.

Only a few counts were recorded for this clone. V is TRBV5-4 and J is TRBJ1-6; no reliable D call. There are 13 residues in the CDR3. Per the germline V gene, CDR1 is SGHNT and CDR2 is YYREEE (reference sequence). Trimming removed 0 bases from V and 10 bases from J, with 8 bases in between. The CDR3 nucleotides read TGTGCCAGCAGCTTGGCCCGAGAATCACCCCTCCACTTT. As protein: CASSLARESPLHF.

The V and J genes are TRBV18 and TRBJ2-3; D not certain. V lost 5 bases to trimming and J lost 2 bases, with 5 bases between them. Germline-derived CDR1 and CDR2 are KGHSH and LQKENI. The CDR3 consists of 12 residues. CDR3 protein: CASSTLTDTQYF. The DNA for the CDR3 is TGTGCCAGCTCAACTCTCACAGATACGCAGTATTTT.

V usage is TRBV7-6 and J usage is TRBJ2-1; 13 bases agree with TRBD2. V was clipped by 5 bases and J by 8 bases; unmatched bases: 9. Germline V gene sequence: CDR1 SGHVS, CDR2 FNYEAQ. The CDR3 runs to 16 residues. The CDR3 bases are TGTGCCAGCAGCCCTCGGACTAGCGGGGGAGGAGATGAGCAGTTCTTC. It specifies CASSPRTSGGGDEQFF.

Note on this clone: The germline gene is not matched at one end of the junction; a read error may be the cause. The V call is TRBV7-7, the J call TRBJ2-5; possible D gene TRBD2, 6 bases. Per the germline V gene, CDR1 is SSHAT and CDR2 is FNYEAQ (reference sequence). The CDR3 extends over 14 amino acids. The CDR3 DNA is TGTGCTAGCAGCCCGGTGGTGGCGGGGGAGACCCAGTACTTC. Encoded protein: CASSPVVAGETQYF.

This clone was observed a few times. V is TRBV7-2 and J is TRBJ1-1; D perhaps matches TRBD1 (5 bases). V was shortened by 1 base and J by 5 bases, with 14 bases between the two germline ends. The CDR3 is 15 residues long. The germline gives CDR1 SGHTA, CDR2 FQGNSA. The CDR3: CASSLVRGPGTEAFF. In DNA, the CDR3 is TGTGCCAGCAGCTTAGTGCGGGGCCCGGGGACTGAAGCTTTCTTT.

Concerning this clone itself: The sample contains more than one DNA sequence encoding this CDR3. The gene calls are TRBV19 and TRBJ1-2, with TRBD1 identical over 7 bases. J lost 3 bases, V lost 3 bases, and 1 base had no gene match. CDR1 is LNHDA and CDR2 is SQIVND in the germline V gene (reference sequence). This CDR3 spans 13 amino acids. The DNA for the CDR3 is TGTGCCAGTAGTATTACAGGGGACTATGGCTACACCTTC. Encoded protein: CASSITGDYGYTF.

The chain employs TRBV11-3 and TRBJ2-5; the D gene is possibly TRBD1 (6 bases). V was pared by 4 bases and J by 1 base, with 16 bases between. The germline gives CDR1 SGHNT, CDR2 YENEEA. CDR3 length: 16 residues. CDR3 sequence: CASSWGHGSLQETQYF. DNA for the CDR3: TGTGCCAGCAGCTGGGGACACGGCTCGCTCCAAGAGACCCAGTACTTC.

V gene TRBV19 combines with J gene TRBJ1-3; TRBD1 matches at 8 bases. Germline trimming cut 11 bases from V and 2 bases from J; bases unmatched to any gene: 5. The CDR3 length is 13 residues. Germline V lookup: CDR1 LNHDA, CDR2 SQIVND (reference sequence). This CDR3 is CASGQGPGNTIYF. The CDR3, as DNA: TGTGCCTCCGGACAGGGCCCTGGAAACACCATATATTTT. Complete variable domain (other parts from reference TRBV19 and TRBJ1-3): DGGITQSPKYLFRKEGQNVTLSCEQNLNHDAMYWYRQDPGQGLRLIYYSQIVNDFQKGDIAEGYSVSREKKESFPLTVTSAQKNPTAFYLCASGQGPGNTIYFGEGSWLTVV.

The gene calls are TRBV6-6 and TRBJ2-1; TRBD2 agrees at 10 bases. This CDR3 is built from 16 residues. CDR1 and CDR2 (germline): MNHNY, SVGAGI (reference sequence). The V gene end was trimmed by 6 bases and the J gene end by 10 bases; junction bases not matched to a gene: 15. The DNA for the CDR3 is TGTGCCAGCAGACGACCATCGAGGCTAGCGGGAGTCGAGCAGTTCTTC. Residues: CASRRPSRLAGVEQFF.

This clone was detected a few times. CDR3: CASSDAGGGNQPQHF. The DNA of the CDR3 is TGTGCCAGCAGTGACGCGGGGGGCGGGAATCAGCCCCAGCATTTT. V and J are TRBV2 and TRBJ1-5, with D possibly being TRBD1 (6 bases). V shed 3 bases and J shed 4 bases, with 13 bases lying between them. Germline lookup yields CDR1 SNHLY and CDR2 FYNNEI. This CDR3 spans 15 amino acids.

The CDR3 nucleotides are TGTGCCAGCAGCTTAGACAGGGTCTACACAGATACGCAGTATTTT. Residues: CASSLDRVYTDTQYF. The chain combines TRBV11-1 with TRBJ2-3; weak D call: TRBD1 (6 bases). CDR1 is SGHAT and CDR2 is FQDESV in the germline V gene (reference sequence). V was clipped by 1 base and J by 2 bases, with 10 bases between them. The CDR3 consists of 15 residues.

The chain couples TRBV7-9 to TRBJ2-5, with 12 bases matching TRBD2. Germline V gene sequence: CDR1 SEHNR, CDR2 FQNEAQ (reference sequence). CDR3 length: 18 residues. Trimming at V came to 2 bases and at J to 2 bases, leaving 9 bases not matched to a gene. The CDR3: CASSLLMTSGGAQETQYF. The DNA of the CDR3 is TGTGCCAGCAGCTTATTAATGACTAGCGGGGGCGCTCAAGAGACCCAGTACTTC.

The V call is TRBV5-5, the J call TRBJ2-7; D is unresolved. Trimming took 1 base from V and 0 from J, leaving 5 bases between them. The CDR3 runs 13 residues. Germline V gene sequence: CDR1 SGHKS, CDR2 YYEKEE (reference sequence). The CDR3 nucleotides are TGTGCCAGCAGCTTGCCGAGCTCCTACGAGCAGTACTTC. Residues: CASSLPSSYEQYF.

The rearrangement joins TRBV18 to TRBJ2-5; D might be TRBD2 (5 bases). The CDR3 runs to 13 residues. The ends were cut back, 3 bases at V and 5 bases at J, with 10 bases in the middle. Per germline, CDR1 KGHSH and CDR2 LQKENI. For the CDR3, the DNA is TGTGCCAGCTCACCTGGGGAGAAGGAGACCCAGTACTTC. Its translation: CASSPGEKETQYF.

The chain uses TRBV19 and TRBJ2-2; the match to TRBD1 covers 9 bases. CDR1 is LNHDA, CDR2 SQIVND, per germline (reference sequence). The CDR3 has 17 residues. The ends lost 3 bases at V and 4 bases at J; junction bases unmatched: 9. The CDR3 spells CASSMGYRGPGTGELFF. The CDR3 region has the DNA TGTGCCAGTAGTATGGGATACAGGGGGCCTGGCACCGGGGAGCTGTTTTTT.

The DNA for the CDR3 is TGTGCCAGCAGCTCCCCGGGGGGGGCGGCTTTCTTT. Its protein is CASSSPGGAAFF. The chain has TRBV3-1 (or the pseudogene TRBV3-2) and TRBJ1-1, with D possibly TRBD1 on 6 matching bases. CDR3 length: 12 residues. Germline V gene lookup returns CDR1 LGHDT and CDR2 YNNKEL (reference sequence). Trimming took 5 bases from V and 11 from J, leaving 15 bases between them.

This CDR3 reads CASEGSGDTQYF. CDR3 nucleotide sequence: TGTGCCAGCGAAGGAAGCGGAGATACGCAGTATTTT. The genes are TRBV18 and TRBJ2-3; maybe TRBD2 (5 bases). This CDR3 is built from 12 residues. Germline lookup yields CDR1 KGHSH and CDR2 LQKENI. Deletions cut 8 bases from V and 5 bases from J, with 11 bases between.

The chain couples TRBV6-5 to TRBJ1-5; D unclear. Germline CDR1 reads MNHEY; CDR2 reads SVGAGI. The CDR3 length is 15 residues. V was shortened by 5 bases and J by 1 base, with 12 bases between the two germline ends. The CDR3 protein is CASSPSAGSNQPQHF. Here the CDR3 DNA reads TGTGCCAGCAGTCCCTCAGCCGGGAGCAATCAGCCCCAGCATTTT.